The 10 T cell receptor beta chains below all came from one sample that was sequenced in a study of blood T cell repertoires in COVID-19. Method: immunoSEQ multiplex PCR; TCRdb's copy keeps in-frame clones and lacks some. The table includes hundreds of thousands of clones, about 90% detected once. The sequencing input was PBMCs or T cells enriched from blood (not recorded which). These receptors were taken from a woman between 35 and 50 years old with acute COVID-19.

This clone was observed a few times. The rearrangement links TRBV4-2 to TRBJ2-2; TRBD2 might be the D (5 bases). The CDR3 covers 15 residues. Germline V gives CDR1 LGHNA, CDR2 YNFKEQ. Trimming pared 3 bases from V and 8 bases from J, leaving 16 bases between. For the CDR3, the DNA is TGTGCCAGCAGCCAGTCCGGGATCCGGGTGGGGGAGCTGTTTTTT. Its translation: CASSQSGIRVGELFF.

The V gene is TRBV29-1, the J gene TRBJ2-3; TRBD2 is a possible D gene (5 bases). Trimming left V 6 bases short and J 1 base short, with 11 bases between. The CDR3 spans 13 residues. Germline CDR1 and CDR2: SQVTM and ANQGSEA. The CDR3 bases are TGCAGCGTCCCCTCCGGGGGCACAGATACGCAGTATTTT. It codes for CSVPSGGTDTQYF.

This clone was recorded once. This chain uses TRBV2 with TRBJ1-4; 7 bases line up with TRBD1. Germline V gene sequence: CDR1 SNHLY, CDR2 FYNNEI. This CDR3 spans 15 amino acids. V was pared by 8 bases and J by 0 bases, with 6 bases of the junction left unmatched. The CDR3 sequence is CASRGTATTNEKLFF. The DNA of the CDR3 is TGTGCCAGCCGGGGGACAGCTACAACTAATGAAAAACTGTTTTTT.

This sequence joins TRBV9 and TRBJ2-7, with TRBD1 matching 11 bases. The CDR3 covers 16 residues. Germline trimming cut 4 bases from V and 0 bases from J; bases unmatched to any gene: 6. The germline gives CDR1 SGDLS, CDR2 YYNGEE. The CDR3 DNA sequence: TGTGCCAGCAGCACCGGACAGGGGGCGGGCTCCTACGAGCAGTACTTC. Protein: CASSTGQGAGSYEQYF.

The V call is TRBV9, the J call TRBJ2-2; 10 positions match TRBD2. The V gene's germline CDR1 is SGDLS and CDR2 YYNGEE. The CDR3 totals 15 residues. The V segment lost 4 bases and the J segment 7 bases; nucleotides outside the gene matches: 7. The CDR3 DNA reads as TGTGCCAGCAGCCCCACAAGCGGGAGGGACGGGGAGCTGTTTTTT. Amino acid sequence: CASSPTSGRDGELFF.

The chain joins TRBV24-1 to TRBJ2-7; 9 positions agree with TRBD2. The germline V gene has CDR1 KGHDR and CDR2 SFDVKD. The CDR3 covers 14 residues. With V trimmed by 3 bases and J by 3 bases, 2 bases remained unmatched. The CDR3 loop is CATSDSGRFYEQYF. In nucleotides, the CDR3 is TGTGCCACCAGTGATAGCGGGAGGTTCTACGAGCAGTACTTC.

The chain links TRBV6-6 to TRBJ1-3, with D unclear. The CDR3 loop spans 16 amino acids. Germline-derived CDR1 and CDR2 are MNHNY and SVGAGI (reference sequence). Trimming left V 2 bases short and J 0 bases short, with 11 bases between. The CDR3 coding sequence is TGTGCCAGCAGTTACCGGTCGAGGGACTCTGGAAACACCATATATTTT. It is translated as CASSYRSRDSGNTIYF.

This clone was observed a few times. This chain connects TRBV5-4 to TRBJ2-2; possible D gene TRBD2, 7 bases. Per germline, CDR1 SGHNT and CDR2 YYREEE (reference sequence). Trimming removed 0 bases from V and 5 bases from J, with 20 bases in between. The CDR3 totals 18 residues. The CDR3 DNA is TGTGCCAGCAGCTTGGCGTTAGGGGGTTTAGCGGGTACCGGGGAGCTGTTTTTT. Translated, it gives CASSLALGGLAGTGELFF.

The rearrangement uses TRBV4-1 and TRBJ2-5; weak D call: TRBD2 (5 bases). Per the germline V gene, CDR1 is MGHRA and CDR2 is YSYEKL. Trimming shortened V by 0 bases and J by 6 bases, and 17 bases separated the two germline ends. The CDR3 is 16 residues long. The CDR3 here is CASSQDHEGGRQTQYF. In DNA form, the CDR3 reads TGCGCCAGCAGCCAAGATCACGAGGGTGGGAGACAGACCCAGTACTTC.

The rearrangement uses TRBV7-6 and TRBJ2-7; 10 bases match TRBD2. The CDR3 totals 14 residues. The junction had 3 bases not matched to a gene; V was cut back by 4 bases and J by 3 bases. Germline values: CDR1 SGHVS, CDR2 FNYEAQ. In DNA, the CDR3 is TGTGCCAGCAGCTCCCTAGCGGGAGTCTACGAGCAGTACTTC. Protein sequence: CASSSLAGVYEQYF. Full variable domain (remainder filled in from reference TRBV7-6 and TRBJ2-7): GAGVSQSPRYKVTKRGQDVALRCDPISGHVSLYWYRQALGQGPEFLTYFNYEAQQDKSGLPNDRFSAERPEGSISTLTIQRTEQRDSAMYRCASSSLAGVYEQYFGPGTRLTVT.